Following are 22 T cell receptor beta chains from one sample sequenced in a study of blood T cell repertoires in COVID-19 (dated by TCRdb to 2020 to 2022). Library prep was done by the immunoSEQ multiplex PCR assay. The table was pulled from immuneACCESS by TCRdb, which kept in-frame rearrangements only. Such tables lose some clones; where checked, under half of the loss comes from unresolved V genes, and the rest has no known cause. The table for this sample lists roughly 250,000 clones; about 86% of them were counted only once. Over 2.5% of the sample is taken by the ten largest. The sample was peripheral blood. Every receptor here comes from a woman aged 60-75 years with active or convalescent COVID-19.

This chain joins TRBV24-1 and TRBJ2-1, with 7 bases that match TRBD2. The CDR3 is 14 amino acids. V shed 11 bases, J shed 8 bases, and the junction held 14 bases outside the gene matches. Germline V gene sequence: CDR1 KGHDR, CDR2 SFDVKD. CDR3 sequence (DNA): TGTGCCATCGCAAGTAGCGGGCCACGGGATGAGCAGTTCTTC. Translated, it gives CAIASSGPRDEQFF.

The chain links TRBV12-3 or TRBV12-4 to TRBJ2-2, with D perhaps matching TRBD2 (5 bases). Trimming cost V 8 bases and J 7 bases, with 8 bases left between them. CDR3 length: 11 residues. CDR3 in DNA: TGTGCCAGCGGTAGCGTCGGGGAGCTGTTTTTT. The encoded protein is CASGSVGELFF.

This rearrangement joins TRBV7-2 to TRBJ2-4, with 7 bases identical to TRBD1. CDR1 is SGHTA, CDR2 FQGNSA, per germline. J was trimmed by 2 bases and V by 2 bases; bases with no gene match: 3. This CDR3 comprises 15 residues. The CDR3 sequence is CASSLRQGTKNIQYF. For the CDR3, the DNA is TGTGCCAGCAGCTTACGACAGGGAACCAAAAACATTCAGTACTTC.

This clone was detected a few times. CDR3 protein: CASSVGQGANYGYTF. The CDR3 DNA reads TGTGCCAGCAGCGTAGGTCAGGGGGCCAACTATGGCTACACCTTC. The V and J genes are TRBV9 and TRBJ1-2; 8 bases match TRBD1. Germline values: CDR1 SGDLS, CDR2 YYNGEE. The CDR3 contains 15 residues. V lost 0 bases to trimming and J lost 2 bases; unmatched junction nucleotides: 3.

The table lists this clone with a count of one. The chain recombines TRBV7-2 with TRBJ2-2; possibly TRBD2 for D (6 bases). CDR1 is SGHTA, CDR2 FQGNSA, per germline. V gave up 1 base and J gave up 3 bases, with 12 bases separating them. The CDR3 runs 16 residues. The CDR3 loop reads CASSLEGTRYTGELFF. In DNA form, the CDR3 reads TGTGCCAGCAGCTTAGAAGGGACTCGCTACACCGGGGAGCTGTTTTTT.

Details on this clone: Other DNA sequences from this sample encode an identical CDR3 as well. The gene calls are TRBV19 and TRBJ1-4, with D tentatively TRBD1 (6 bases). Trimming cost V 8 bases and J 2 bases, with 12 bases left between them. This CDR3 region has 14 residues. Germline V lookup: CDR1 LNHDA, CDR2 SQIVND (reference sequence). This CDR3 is CASRGGATNEKLFF. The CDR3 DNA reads TGTGCCAGTCGAGGGGGGGCGACTAATGAAAAACTGTTTTTT.

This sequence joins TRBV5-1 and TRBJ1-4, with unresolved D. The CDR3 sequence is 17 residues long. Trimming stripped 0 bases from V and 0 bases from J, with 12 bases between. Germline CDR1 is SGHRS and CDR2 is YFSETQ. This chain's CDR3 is CASSLESRRPTNEKLFF. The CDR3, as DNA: TGCGCCAGCAGCTTGGAGTCTAGGAGGCCAACTAATGAAAAACTGTTTTTT.

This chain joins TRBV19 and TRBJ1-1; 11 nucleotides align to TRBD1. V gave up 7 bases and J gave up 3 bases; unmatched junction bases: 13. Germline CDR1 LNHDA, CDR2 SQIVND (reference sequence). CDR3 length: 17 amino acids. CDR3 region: CASIDPAGTGGYTEAFF. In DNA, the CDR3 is TGTGCCAGTATTGATCCCGCCGGGACAGGGGGGTACACTGAAGCTTTCTTT.

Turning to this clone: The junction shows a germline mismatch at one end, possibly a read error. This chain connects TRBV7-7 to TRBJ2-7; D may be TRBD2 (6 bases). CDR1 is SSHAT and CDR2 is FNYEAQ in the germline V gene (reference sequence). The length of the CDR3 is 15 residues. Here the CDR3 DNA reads TGTGCTAGCAGCTTAGGAGGGAGTAGCGCCTACGAGCAGTACTTC. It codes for CASSLGGSSAYEQYF.

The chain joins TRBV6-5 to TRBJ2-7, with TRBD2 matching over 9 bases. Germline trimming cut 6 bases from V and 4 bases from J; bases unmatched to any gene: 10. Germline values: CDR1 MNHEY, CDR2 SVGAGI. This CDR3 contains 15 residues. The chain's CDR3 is CASSRATSGLYEQYF. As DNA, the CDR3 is TGTGCCAGCAGCCGGGCGACTAGCGGATTATACGAGCAGTACTTC.

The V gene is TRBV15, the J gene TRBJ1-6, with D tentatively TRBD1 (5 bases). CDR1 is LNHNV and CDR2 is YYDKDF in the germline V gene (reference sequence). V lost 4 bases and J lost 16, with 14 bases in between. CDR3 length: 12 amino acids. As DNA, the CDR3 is TGTGCCACCAGCATAACGGGGGAATTTCTCCACTTT. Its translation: CATSITGEFLHF.

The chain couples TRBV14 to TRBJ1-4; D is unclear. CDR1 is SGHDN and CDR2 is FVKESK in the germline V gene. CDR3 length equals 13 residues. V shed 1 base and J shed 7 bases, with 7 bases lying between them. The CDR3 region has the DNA TGTGCCAGCAGCCAAGCGGGGATTGAAAAACTGTTTTTT. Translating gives CASSQAGIEKLFF.

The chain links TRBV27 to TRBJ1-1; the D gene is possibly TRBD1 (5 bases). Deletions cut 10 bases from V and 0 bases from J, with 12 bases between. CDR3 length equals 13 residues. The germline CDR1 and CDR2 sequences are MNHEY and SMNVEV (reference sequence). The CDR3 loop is CATKKDMNTEAFF. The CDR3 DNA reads TGTGCCACCAAAAAGGACATGAACACTGAAGCTTTCTTT.

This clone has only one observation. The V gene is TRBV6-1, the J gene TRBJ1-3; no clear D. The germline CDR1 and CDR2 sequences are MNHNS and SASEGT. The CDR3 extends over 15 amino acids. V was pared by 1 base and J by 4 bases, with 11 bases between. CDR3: CASSEGPAGGNTIYF. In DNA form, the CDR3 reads TGTGCCAGCAGTGAAGGTCCAGCAGGCGGAAACACCATATATTTT.

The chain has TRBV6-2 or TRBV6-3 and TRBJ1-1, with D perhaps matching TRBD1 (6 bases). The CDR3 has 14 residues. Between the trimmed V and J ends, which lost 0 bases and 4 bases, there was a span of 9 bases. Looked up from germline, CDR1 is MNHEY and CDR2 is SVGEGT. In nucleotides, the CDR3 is TGTGCCAGCAGTTACTCGTTGGGGGCCACTGAAGCTTTCTTT. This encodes CASSYSLGATEAFF.

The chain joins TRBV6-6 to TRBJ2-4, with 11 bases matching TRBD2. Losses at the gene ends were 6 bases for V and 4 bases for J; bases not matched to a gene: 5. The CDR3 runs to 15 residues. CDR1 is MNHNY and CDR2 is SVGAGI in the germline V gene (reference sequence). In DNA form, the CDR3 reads TGTGCCAGCAGGGATAGCGGGGGGGAAAAAAACATTCAGTACTTC. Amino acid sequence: CASRDSGGEKNIQYF.

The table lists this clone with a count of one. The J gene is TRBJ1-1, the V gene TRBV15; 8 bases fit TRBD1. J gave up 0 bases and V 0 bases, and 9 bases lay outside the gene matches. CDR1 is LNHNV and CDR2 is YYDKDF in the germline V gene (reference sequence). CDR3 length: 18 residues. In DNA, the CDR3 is TGTGCCACCAGCAGAGATTCCCCGGACAGGGATTTGAACACTGAAGCTTTCTTT. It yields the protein CATSRDSPDRDLNTEAFF.

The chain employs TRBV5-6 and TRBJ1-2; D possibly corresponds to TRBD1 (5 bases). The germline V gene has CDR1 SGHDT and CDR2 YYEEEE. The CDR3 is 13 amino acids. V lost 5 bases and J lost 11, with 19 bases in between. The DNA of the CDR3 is TGTGCCAGCAGGTTAGACCCCCGGGGGGGGTACACCTTC. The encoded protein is CASRLDPRGGYTF.

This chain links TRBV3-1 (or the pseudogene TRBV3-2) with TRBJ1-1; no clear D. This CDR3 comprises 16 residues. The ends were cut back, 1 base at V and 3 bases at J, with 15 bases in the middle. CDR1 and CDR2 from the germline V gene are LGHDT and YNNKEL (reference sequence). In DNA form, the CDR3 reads TGTGCCAGCAGCCAAGCGTACAGCCTCGCCTACACTGAAGCTTTCTTT. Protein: CASSQAYSLAYTEAFF.

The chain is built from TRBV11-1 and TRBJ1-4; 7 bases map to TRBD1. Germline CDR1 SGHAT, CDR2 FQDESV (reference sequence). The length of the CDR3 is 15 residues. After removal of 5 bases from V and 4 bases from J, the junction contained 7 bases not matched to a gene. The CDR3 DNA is TGTGCCAGCAGCAGAGGGACAGAAGTTAATGAAAAACTGTTTTTT. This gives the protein CASSRGTEVNEKLFF.

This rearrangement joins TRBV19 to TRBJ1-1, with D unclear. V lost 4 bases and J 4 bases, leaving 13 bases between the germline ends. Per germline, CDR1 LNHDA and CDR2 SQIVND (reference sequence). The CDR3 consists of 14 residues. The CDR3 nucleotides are TGTGCCAGTAGTACCCTGACGGGATTCACTGAAGCTTTCTTT. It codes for CASSTLTGFTEAFF. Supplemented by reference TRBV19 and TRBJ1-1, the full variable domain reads DGGITQSPKYLFRKEGQNVTLSCEQNLNHDAMYWYRQDPGQGLRLIYYSQIVNDFQKGDIAEGYSVSREKKESFPLTVTSAQKNPTAFYLCASSTLTGFTEAFFGQGTRLTVV.

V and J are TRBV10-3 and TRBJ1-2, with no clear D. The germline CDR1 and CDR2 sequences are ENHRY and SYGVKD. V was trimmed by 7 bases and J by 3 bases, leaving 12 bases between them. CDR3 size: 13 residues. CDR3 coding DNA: TGTGCCATCACCGGGGAGGTCGACTATGGCTACACCTTC. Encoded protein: CAITGEVDYGYTF.